This T cell receptor beta chain appears in the sequencing data of a study of T cell responses to AZD1222 COVID-19 vaccine (dated by TCRdb to about 2021). A note on the overall study: A total of approximately 240 trial participants underwent TCR sequencing, of whom some 210 received two doses of AZD1222 and 26 received two doses of the MenACWY control vaccine. Trial participants were enrolled by age into 18-55, 56-69 and 70-plus year subgroups, with roughly 160, 29 and 62 TCR-sequenced participants respectively. What the study reported, not specific to this receptor: In the small 56-69-year group, the increase in depth fell short of significance, most likely because of low power. Most participants were white British and females outnumbered males, and the authors suggested that clonal diversity may have been underestimated. Spike-specific TCR breadth and depth rose significantly after two AZD1222 doses compared with day 0 and with MenACWY recipients. Because no day 14 peak-response samples were available, repertoires were characterized only after the peak T cell response. Only five or six AZD1222 recipients were SARS-CoV-2 seropositive at baseline, limiting conclusions about previously exposed vaccinees. CD4 TCRs associated with the vaccine covered the entire spike protein, and the dominant responses were in regions 160-218 and 743-854. Nearly half of unique spike-specific TCRs reportedly recognized epitopes outside regions mutated in the B.1.351 and B.1.1.7 variants.

V and J are trimmed by 7 bases and 7 bases, and the gene matches miss 10 bases of the junction. The CDR3 starts with the cysteine, ends with the phenylalanine, and has 14 residues. The read is trimmed to its CDR3 DNA, 42 bases read in frame from base 1. Per the germline V gene (reference sequence), MNHNY is the CDR1 and SVGAGI is the CDR2. On this clone itself: This receptor's antigen is unknown. Nothing much larger sits one base from this clone, and base qualities are not available.

The CDR3 regions of human TCRbeta chains were subjected to immunosequencing. In the authors' own workflow: Repertoire TCRs were matched against a reference library of SARS-CoV-2-specific TCRs generated with the MIRA antigen-specificity platform. Breadth was defined as the fraction of unique TCRs that were SARS-CoV-2-associated, and depth was defined as the fraction of total T cells that were SARS-CoV-2-associated. Using the MIRA data, each spike-specific TCR was assigned both to the spike region to which the TCR was reactive and to a CD4 or CD8 class. Log10-transformed breadth and depth values were compared by one-way ANOVA with Sidak's multiple comparisons tests. TCRdb retrieved this table from immuneACCESS and kept in-frame rearrangements only. Not all clones are present; in checked studies, unresolved V genes account for under half, and no reason is known for the remainder. The DNA was the basis for D and trimming; V, J and clone size are from that table. The sample table holds about 110,000 clones, of which 80% to 95% were seen once. The ten largest clones capture 7.5% to 9.5% of the sample.

Read against the paper, the sample's time point label means: about 28 days (+/-7) after the second vaccine dose. AZD1222 recipients with second doses at about 4 weeks or about 12 weeks were pooled, because spike-specific TCR depth and breadth did not differ between schedules. Vaccinee samples were obtained from the UK trials COV001 and COV002, which included a single-blind randomized controlled phase 2/3 trial of AZD1222 (ChAdOx1 nCoV-19) in healthy adults. For TCRbeta chain sequencing, PBMC samples were collected from trial participants at day 0 and at day 28 after the second dose. This receptor was identified in an adult who received the AZD1222 COVID-19 vaccine. Recombination linked TRBV6-6 to TRBJ1-5, and TRBD1 aligns with 7 junction nucleotides. This material consisted of peripheral blood, taken 28 days after the second AZD1222 dose. The CDR3 loop reads CASNRGQISQPQHF. The DNA is as follows: TGTGCCAGCAACAGGGGCCAAATATCGCAGCCCCAGCATTTT.